The 23 T cell receptor beta chains listed next were all sequenced from one sample in a study of blood T cells in healthy people across ages. Then a second PCR, running about 6 to 12 cycles, was carried out with a sample-barcoded 5' primer and a J-beta primer mix. Using its own MiXCR run on the 5' RACE reads, TCRdb lists one record per CDR3 protein. This table holds 760,000 or so distinct CDR3 sequences, more than 20% found once. Another study also made use of these data, one on T cells of mothers and their children.

The sequenced sample was blood. Source of these receptors: a boy under 18 in good health.

The chain is built from TRBV7-9 and TRBJ2-5; no definite D call. This CDR3 contains 16 residues. Trimming stripped 3 bases from V and 1 base from J, with 15 bases between. CDR1 and CDR2 from the germline V gene are SEHNR and FQNEAQ (reference sequence). CDR3 DNA sequence: TGTGCCAGCAGCTTTTTCCCCGAGCCAGCCCAAGAGACCCAGTACTTC. As protein: CASSFFPEPAQETQYF.

The rearrangement joins TRBV19 to TRBJ2-3, with D unclear. Trimming cost V 5 bases and J 2 bases, with 11 bases left between them. The V gene's germline CDR1 is LNHDA and CDR2 SQIVND (reference sequence). The CDR3 has 14 residues. The DNA of the CDR3 is TGTGCCAGTAGTCCATTAACGGTCACAGATACGCAGTATTTT. It codes for CASSPLTVTDTQYF.

In DNA, the CDR3 is TGCAGCGTTGTGGAAGCGGGAGGGCCGGACGGGGAGCTGTTTTTT. Residues: CSVVEAGGPDGELFF. The chain links TRBV29-1 to TRBJ2-2, with 10 bases matching TRBD2. The germline gives CDR1 SQVTM, CDR2 ANQGSEA. CDR3 size: 15 residues. J gave up 7 bases and V 4 bases, and 9 bases lay outside the gene matches.

This clonotype came up a few times. The CDR3 nucleotides read TGTGCCAGCAAAGCACAGGGGGCGCATCATGGCTACACCTTC. This encodes CASKAQGAHHGYTF. J is TRBJ1-2 and V is TRBV12-3 or TRBV12-4; 9 bases line up with TRBD1. The CDR3 runs 14 residues. The V and J ends lost 7 bases and 6 bases, in that order; junction bases with no gene match: 9.

This clonotype occurred a few times. The chain employs TRBV3-1 and TRBJ2-3; TRBD2 aligns across 10 bases. Per the germline V gene, CDR1 is LGHDT and CDR2 is YNNKEL (reference sequence). Trimming removed 1 base from V and 2 bases from J; junction bases left unmatched: 6. CDR3 length: 17 residues. CDR3 protein: CASSQGVAGGPTDTQYF. DNA for the CDR3: TGTGCCAGCAGCCAAGGCGTAGCGGGAGGCCCCACAGATACGCAGTATTTT.

This clonotype was detected only a few times. The V call is TRBV12-3 or TRBV12-4, the J call TRBJ2-1, with a tentative D call TRBD1 (5 bases). This CDR3 is 14 amino acids long. V shed 7 bases and J shed 5 bases, with 15 bases lying between them. This CDR3 reads CASTLLKGDNEQFF. The CDR3 nucleotides read TGTGCCAGCACCCTCCTAAAAGGGGACAATGAGCAGTTCTTC.

This rearrangement joins TRBV7-2 to TRBJ2-1; TRBD1 might be the D (5 bases). The CDR3 consists of 15 residues. Looked up from germline, CDR1 is SGHTA and CDR2 is FQGNSA. V was shortened by 6 bases and J by 2 bases, with 14 bases between the two germline ends. The CDR3 sequence is CASREPRVAYNEQFF. CDR3 bases: TGTGCCAGCAGAGAGCCCAGGGTGGCCTACAATGAGCAGTTCTTC. Together with reference TRBV7-2 and TRBJ2-1, the CDR3 gives the full variable domain: GAGVSQSPSNKVTEKGKDVELRCDPISGHTALYWYRQSLGQGLEFLIYFQGNSAPDKSGLPSDRFSAERTGGSVSTLTIQRTQQEDSAVYLCASREPRVAYNEQFFGPGTRLTVL.

This clonotype was counted at least ten times. The chain carries TRBV7-2 and TRBJ1-3; the D is unclear. Germline CDR1 and CDR2: SGHTA and FQGNSA. The V end was cut by 3 bases, the J end by 3 bases, with 12 bases between. The CDR3 covers 15 residues. CDR3 loop: CASSLYSGYGNTIYF. The CDR3 DNA reads TGTGCCAGCAGCTTGTATTCGGGGTATGGAAACACCATATATTTT.

This clonotype has at least ten counts. The V call is TRBV5-6, the J call TRBJ2-1; a possible D gene is TRBD2 (6 bases). V was shortened by 1 base and J by 8 bases, with 7 bases between the two germline ends. This CDR3 is built from 12 residues. Germline CDR1 reads SGHDT; CDR2 reads YYEEEE. CDR3 sequence reads: CASSLRRDEQFF. DNA for the CDR3: TGTGCCAGCAGCTTGCGGAGGGATGAGCAGTTCTTC.

This clonotype occurred a few times. Its ends do not fully match the called genes, so a read error is possible. The chain combines TRBV20-1 with TRBJ2-1; TRBD1 matches at 8 bases. Germline CDR1 DFQATT, CDR2 SNEGSKA (reference sequence). The CDR3 runs 15 residues. The CDR3 nucleotides read TGCAATGCTAGAGATCCGGGACAGGAGACCAATGAGCAGTTCTTC. Translating it yields CNARDPGQETNEQFF.

The rearrangement joins TRBV2 to TRBJ1-2; D call uncertain. The length of the CDR3 is 12 residues. Deletions cut 5 bases from V and 4 bases from J, with 8 bases between. Germline loops: CDR1 SNHLY, CDR2 FYNNEI. This chain's CDR3 is CASSPEVYGYTF. Written as DNA, the CDR3 is TGTGCCAGCAGTCCCGAGGTCTATGGCTACACCTTC.

The chain is built from TRBV9 and TRBJ2-5, with TRBD2 identical over 7 bases. Trimming removed 0 bases from V and 1 base from J; junction bases left unmatched: 9. This CDR3 region has 17 residues. Looked up from germline, CDR1 is SGDLS and CDR2 is YYNGEE. The CDR3 DNA is TGTGCCAGCAGCGTAGCTAGCCTAGCGGAGCCCCAAGAGACCCAGTACTTC. This codes for CASSVASLAEPQETQYF.

The chain uses TRBV7-9 and TRBJ1-6; 7 bases line up with TRBD1. This CDR3 comprises 16 residues. Germline V gene data show CDR1 as SEHNR and CDR2 as FQNEAQ (reference sequence). The V and J ends lost 4 bases and 6 bases, in that order; junction bases with no gene match: 9. The CDR3 DNA reads TGTGCCAGCAGCTCACAAGGACAGGCGGGTAATTCACCCCTCCACTTT. Translating gives CASSSQGQAGNSPLHF.

The V and J genes are TRBV28 and TRBJ2-7, with D tentatively TRBD1 or TRBD2 (5 bases each). The V and J ends lost 3 bases and 1 base respectively, with 10 bases between them. The CDR3 has 14 amino acids. The germline gives CDR1 MDHEN, CDR2 SYDVKM. CDR3 in DNA: TGTGCCAGCAGTTTTGGGGGAAGGTCCTACGAGCAGTACTTC. This sequence encodes CASSFGGRSYEQYF.

This chain links TRBV4-1 with TRBJ2-5; D unclear. Germline lookup yields CDR1 MGHRA and CDR2 YSYEKL. Trimming pared 4 bases from V and 4 bases from J, leaving 13 bases between. This CDR3 is built from 14 residues. The CDR3, as DNA: TGCGCCAGCAGCCCGGAGCCCTTCATAGAGACCCAGTACTTC. Protein product: CASSPEPFIETQYF.

The gene calls are TRBV27 and TRBJ2-5; 7 positions agree with TRBD1. The end of the DNA fits TRBJ2-7 better, so the J call may be wrong. The CDR3 has 15 residues. Per the germline V gene, CDR1 is MNHEY and CDR2 is SMNVEV (reference sequence). CDR3 protein: CASSSQGMLVYEQYF. Written as DNA, the CDR3 is TGTGCCAGCAGTTCACAGGGGATGCTCGTATACGAGCAGTACTTC.

This clonotype was picked up a small number of times. It may be a read error: a sequence one base away is much more abundant. The gene calls are TRBV3-1 and TRBJ2-7, with D hard to call. Germline V gene sequence: CDR1 LGHDT, CDR2 YNNKEL (reference sequence). The CDR3 has 14 residues. As DNA, the CDR3 is TGTGCCGGCAGCCAGGACGTAAGCTCCTACGAGCAGTACTTC. Translated: CAGSQDVSSYEQYF.

This clonotype was seen a handful of times. The chain combines TRBV4-3 with TRBJ2-1, with TRBD1 matching 7 bases. Germline lookup yields CDR1 LGHNA and CDR2 YSLEER. With 4 bases clipped from V and 1 base from J, the junction kept 7 bases outside the gene matches. The CDR3 is made up of 16 amino acids. CDR3 nucleotides: TGCGCCAGCAGCCGGGAGACAGGGCTTTCCTACAATGAGCAGTTCTTC. Its protein is CASSRETGLSYNEQFF.

This clonotype was counted between two and nine times. The chain recombines TRBV20-1 with TRBJ1-4; D is possibly TRBD1 (5 bases). The CDR3 runs 12 residues. The germline CDR1 and CDR2 sequences are DFQATT and SNEGSKA (reference sequence). Trimming took off 3 bases at V and 8 bases at J, with 10 bases between the two ends. This CDR3 reads CSARGPGEKLFF. Written as DNA, the CDR3 is TGCAGTGCTAGGGGGCCTGGAGAAAAACTGTTTTTT.

This clonotype has just a few counts. V gene TRBV13 combines with J gene TRBJ2-2, with 11 positions matching TRBD2. CDR1 is PRHDT, CDR2 FYEKMQ, per germline (reference sequence). The CDR3 extends over 21 amino acids. J was trimmed by 3 bases and V by 5 bases; bases with no gene match: 20. CDR3 loop: CASSPGIQVLLAGGDTGELFF. CDR3 nucleotide sequence: TGTGCCAGCAGCCCTGGTATCCAAGTGCTTCTAGCGGGGGGCGACACCGGGGAGCTGTTTTTT.

The chain joins TRBV12-5 to TRBJ1-5; D call uncertain. V shed 0 bases and J shed 5 bases, with 5 bases lying between them. CDR1 and CDR2 (germline): LGHNT, FRNRAP. CDR3 size: 13 residues. The CDR3 DNA reads as TGTGCTAGTGGTTTGGTACCGGATCAGCCCCAGCATTTT. This gives the protein CASGLVPDQPQHF. Full variable domain (remainder filled in from reference TRBV12-5 and TRBJ1-5): DARVTQTPRHKVTEMGQEVTMRCQPILGHNTVFWYRQTMMQGLELLAYFRNRAPLDDSGMPKDRFSAEMPDATLATLKIQPSEPRDSAVYFCASGLVPDQPQHFGDGTRLSIL.

The V call is TRBV4-1, the J call TRBJ2-1; 7 bases are shared with TRBD1. This CDR3 is built from 14 residues. Germline-derived CDR1 and CDR2 are MGHRA and YSYEKL. The trim removed 4 bases at V and 4 bases at J, leaving 4 bases unmatched. CDR3 sequence: CASSLRGQYNEQFF. The CDR3, as DNA: TGCGCCAGCAGCCTCAGGGGACAGTACAATGAGCAGTTCTTC.

Only one count was recorded for this clonotype. The junction departs from germline at one end; a sequencing error may be responsible. The chain has TRBV6-2 or TRBV6-3 and TRBJ2-2; the D gene is possibly TRBD2 (5 bases). The germline V gene encodes CDR1 MNHEY and CDR2 SVGEGT. The CDR3 is 13 residues long. The CDR3 protein is CASSTRVPGELSF. DNA of the CDR3: TGTGCCAGCAGTACTAGGGTACCCGGGGAGCTGTCTTTT.